Here is one TCR beta chain with its context. Its specificity is unknown. The CDR3 runs to 15 residues. Trimming removed 3 bases at V and 6 bases at J, with 18 bases between. Germline V lookup: CDR1 SGHVS, CDR2 FNYEAQ. The data stem from a study of shared clonotypes between healthy human individuals. Study results and caveats: Generally, estimated richness proved larger in naive subsets than it did in memory subsets.

TCRdb's copy holds only in-frame clones and misses some; the assay was immunoSEQ multiplex PCR. The top ten clones hold roughly 15% of a sample with under 350,000 clones, around 86% of them seen once. The clonotype originates from a man younger than 30 in good health. The sequenced sample consisted of memory CD8+ T cells sorted from blood. Subset indicated: CD45RO+ cells pooled with CCR7-negative TemRA cells. The chain links TRBV7-6 to TRBJ2-7; D unclear. The DNA of the CDR3 is TGTGCCAGCAGCTTGACGAGTTTCCCTCGCGGCGAGCAGTACTTC. This translates into CASSLTSFPRGEQYF.